Here is one T cell receptor beta chain with its context. The antigen is undetermined. The data are from a study of beta chain features in type 1 diabetes. Study conclusions and caveats: Shorter TCRB CDR3s, moderately but significantly so, marked every one of the four CD4+ subsets in Type 1 diabetes patients.

Germline assignment: CDR1 SGDLS and CDR2 YYNGEE. Trimming shortened V by 0 bases and J by 6 bases, and 7 bases separated the two germline ends. This CDR3 contains 13 residues. Every isolated RNA sample was fully reverse transcribed, so sequencing captured expressed TCRB transcripts. Libraries were prepared by immunoSEQ multiplex PCR; TCRdb keeps only in-frame clonotypes and omits some of them. The sample includes about 260,000 clones, around 65% of them seen just once. Sample: naive CD4+ T cells from blood. The clonotype was recovered from a man aged 25 to 40 in good health. V and J are TRBV9 and TRBJ2-1, with D maybe TRBD2 (6 bases). This chain's CDR3 is CASSVAGVNEQFF. In nucleotides, the CDR3 is TGTGCCAGCAGCGTAGCGGGGGTCAATGAGCAGTTCTTC.